One and the same sample provided the 14 T cell receptor beta chains below, sequenced in a study of long-term antiretroviral therapy in people with HIV. They ran version v3.0 of the immunoSEQ assay at survey level. TCRdb's table, derived via immunoSEQ multiplex PCR, lists solely in-frame clones and lacks some. The sample consists of 22,000 or so clones, more than 80% of them appearing once. Sequencing was performed on unsorted PBMCs, taken 0.5 years before starting antiretroviral therapy. The receptors were sampled from a man aged 40-50 years with HIV.

The rearrangement links TRBV6-5 to TRBJ2-6; tentatively, D is TRBD2 (5 bases). CDR1 is MNHEY and CDR2 is SVGAGI in the germline V gene. There are 15 residues in the CDR3. V was clipped by 10 bases and J by 0 bases, with 13 bases between them. CDR3 sequence (DNA): TGTGCCACTTTGACTACCAGCTCTGGGGCCAACGTCCTGACTTTC. Its protein product is CATLTTSSGANVLTF.

Only one count was recorded for this clone. The gene calls are TRBV30 and TRBJ1-5; D is undetermined. The ends were cut back, 0 bases at V and 7 bases at J, with 13 bases in the middle. The CDR3 is 14 residues long. CDR1 is GTSNPN and CDR2 is SVGIG in the germline V gene (reference sequence). The CDR3 DNA follows: TGTGCCTGGAGTGTGCCGGCTGGCGGGCAGCCCCAGCATTTT. It translates to CAWSVPAGGQPQHF.

The chain employs TRBV9 and TRBJ2-5, with D perhaps assigned TRBD1 or TRBD2 (5 bases each). Germline CDR1 and CDR2: SGDLS and YYNGEE. The V end was cut by 3 bases, the J end by 5 bases, with 11 bases between. The CDR3 is made up of 13 amino acids. For the CDR3, the DNA is TGTGCCAGCAGCGCTAGGGGAGACGAGACCCAGTACTTC. This encodes CASSARGDETQYF.

The J gene is TRBJ2-6, the V gene TRBV14; weak D call: TRBD2 (6 bases). Looked up from germline, CDR1 is SGHDN and CDR2 is FVKESK. V was shortened by 1 base and J by 4 bases, with 17 bases between the two germline ends. CDR3 length: 18 amino acids. CDR3 in DNA: TGTGCCAGCAGCCAAGGGGGACTGACCCGAACAGGGGCCAACGTCCTGACTTTC. Its protein product is CASSQGGLTRTGANVLTF.

About this clone: Other DNA variants within this sample encode the same CDR3. The genes are TRBV10-3 and TRBJ1-2; no definite D call. CDR1 and CDR2 (germline): ENHRY, SYGVKD. This CDR3 is 12 amino acids long. V lost 3 bases and J lost 5, with 7 bases in between. In DNA, the CDR3 is TGTGCCATCAGTGAAACAGAGTATGGCTACACCTTC. This sequence encodes CAISETEYGYTF.

The V and J genes are TRBV7-9 and TRBJ2-1; D might be TRBD2 (5 bases). The germline V gene encodes CDR1 SEHNR and CDR2 FQNEAQ (reference sequence). Trimming removed 0 bases from V and 5 bases from J, with 5 bases in between. This CDR3 spans 13 amino acids. In DNA, the CDR3 is TGTGCCAGCAGCTTAGCGCGGGACAATGAGCAGTTCTTC. Translating gives CASSLARDNEQFF. The full variable domain, rest sourced from reference TRBV7-9 and TRBJ2-1, is DTGVSQNPRHKITKRGQNVTFRCDPISEHNRLYWYRQTLGQGPEFLTYFQNEAQLEKSRLLSDRFSAERPKGSFSTLEIQRTEQGDSAMYLCASSLARDNEQFFGPGTRLTVL.

V usage is TRBV11-2 and J usage is TRBJ1-1, with D maybe TRBD1 (5 bases). The V and J ends lost 3 bases and 1 base respectively, with 9 bases between them. The CDR3 is made up of 14 amino acids. Germline assignment: CDR1 SGHAT and CDR2 FQNNGV. In DNA, the CDR3 is TGTGCCAGCAGCTTCCTCACAGGGAACACTGAAGCTTTCTTT. Protein: CASSFLTGNTEAFF.

This rearrangement joins TRBV14 to TRBJ2-1; either TRBD1 or TRBD2 may supply D (5 bases each). CDR1 SGHDN and CDR2 FVKESK come from the germline V gene. Trimming stripped 1 base from V and 0 bases from J, with 22 bases between. This CDR3 spans 20 amino acids. The CDR3 region is CASSQVFNRRGSYSYNEQFF. In nucleotides, the CDR3 is TGTGCCAGCAGCCAAGTGTTTAACAGGAGAGGGTCCTACTCCTACAATGAGCAGTTCTTC.

The rearrangement uses TRBV10-3 and TRBJ1-1; the D is unclear. V was shortened by 11 bases and J by 1 base, with 11 bases between the two germline ends. The CDR3 runs to 12 residues. The V gene's germline CDR1 is ENHRY and CDR2 SYGVKD. The chain's CDR3 is CALRSANTEAFF. The CDR3, as DNA: TGTGCCCTCCGATCGGCGAACACTGAAGCTTTCTTT.

The V and J genes are TRBV5-5 and TRBJ2-7; 10 bases agree with TRBD2. The trim removed 4 bases at V and 3 bases at J, leaving 7 bases unmatched. CDR3 length equals 15 residues. From germline, CDR1 is SGHKS and CDR2 YYEKEE (reference sequence). The CDR3 spells CASSIGLAVIYEQYF. The CDR3 region has the DNA TGTGCCAGCAGCATAGGACTAGCGGTAATCTACGAGCAGTACTTC.

Only one count was recorded for this clone. V is TRBV21-1 and J is TRBJ2-4; TRBD1, the table's D call, lacks a check against the DNA. TRBV21-1 counts as a pseudogene. This CDR3 has 15 amino acids. Written as DNA, the CDR3 is TGTGCCAGCAGCCCCCCGGACAGGGTCCAAAACATTCAGTACTTC. Its translation is CASSPPDRVQNIQYF.

The chain uses TRBV4-1 and TRBJ2-5; D unresolved. The CDR3 consists of 14 residues. V lost 0 bases, J lost 2 bases, and 7 bases lay in between. Germline loops: CDR1 MGHRA, CDR2 YSYEKL. The CDR3 region is CASSQDPKQETQYF. CDR3 in DNA: TGCGCCAGCAGCCAAGACCCCAAGCAAGAGACCCAGTACTTC.

The chain links TRBV6-1 to TRBJ1-3; no firm D call. The ends were cut back, 7 bases at V and 0 bases at J, with 10 bases in the middle. Per the germline V gene, CDR1 is MNHNS and CDR2 is SASEGT. The CDR3 loop spans 14 amino acids. CDR3 sequence (DNA): TGTGCCAGCAAACTGGATAACTCTGGAAACACCATATATTTT. This gives the protein CASKLDNSGNTIYF.

The V and J genes are TRBV5-1 and TRBJ1-1; D gene ambiguous. CDR3 length: 15 amino acids. Germline V lookup: CDR1 SGHRS, CDR2 YFSETQ. V lost 0 bases to trimming and J lost 5 bases, with 14 bases between them. The chain's CDR3 is CASSLVTGRRTEAFF. DNA of the CDR3: TGCGCCAGCAGCTTGGTTACGGGAAGGAGAACTGAAGCTTTCTTT. The complete variable domain, with remaining parts taken from reference TRBV5-1 and TRBJ1-1, reads KAGVTQTPRYLIKTRGQQVTLSCSPISGHRSVSWYQQTPGQGLQFLFEYFSETQRNKGNFPGRFSGRQFSNSRSEMNVSTLELGDSALYLCASSLVTGRRTEAFFGQGTRLTVV.